This TCR beta chain came from a study of Ad26.COV2.S vaccination and SARS-CoV-2 variants (dated by TCRdb to about 2021). Concerning the study at large: Vaccine-arm donors came from COV1001, a multicentre, randomized, double-blind, placebo-controlled phase I-IIa trial of Ad26.COV2.S in healthy adults. Dosing of Ad26.COV2.S was intramuscular, at either 5x10^10 or 1x10^11 viral particles, delivered as one shot or as two shots spaced 56 days apart. Sequencing of the TCRbeta repertoire served to evaluate the specificity and breadth of SARS-CoV-2-reactive T cell receptors following Ad26.COV2.S vaccination. The TCR-sequenced set comprised approximately 32 samples: 19 Ad26.COV2.S vaccine recipients, 5 placebo recipients and 8 SARS-CoV-2 convalescent individuals. Trial participants were randomized into five groups of five, in which low-dose or high-dose Ad26.COV2.S was given once or twice, or placebo was given on both occasions. Throughout the experiments and outcome assessment, investigators stayed blinded to trial group allocation. Results the study describes overall, beyond this receptor: The authors noted that the TCR breadth and depth analyses may have underestimated total T cell responses. The study was not powered for comparison of responses between vaccine doses or regimens. Spike-specific TCR breadth was higher in Ad26.COV2.S recipients than in placebo recipients (P = 0.0014). After vaccination, substantial breadth of spike-specific CD8+ and CD4+ T cell responses was reported. Vaccine and placebo recipients had comparable non-spike TCR breadth, which fits with the vaccine containing only spike.

CDR1 and CDR2 were assigned from the germline V gene as SGHRS and YFSETQ. V was cut back by 4 bases and J by 0 bases, leaving a gap of 10 bases between them. From its cysteine to its phenylalanine, the CDR3 spans 14 amino acids. This entry keeps only the CDR3 DNA: 42 bases, framed from base 1. This specimen's treatment or condition label, per the study, means: around 19 received Ad26.COV2.S at low or high dose, single or two shots; about 5 received placebo; per-sample allocation not given. Repertoires of vaccine and placebo recipients were sequenced from samples collected on day 63 after the first injection. Cohort 1b enrolled about two dozen adults aged 18-55 years at a single site in Boston, USA, between 29 July and 7 August 2020. Ad26.COV2.S was a replication-incompetent adenovirus type 26 vector expressing a prefusion-stabilized SARS-CoV-2 spike protein from the original Wuhan strain. The immunoSEQ Assay was the method used to sequence TCRbeta CDR3 regions. After extraction, genomic DNA underwent amplification by bias-controlled multiplex PCR, followed by high-throughput sequencing. Per the source publication's procedure: To quantify the absolute abundance of every unique TCRbeta CDR3 region, sequences were collapsed and filtered. T cell fraction was estimated by normalizing TCRbeta template counts to usable DNA, which was measured by amplifying reference genes present in all nucleated cells. Repertoire TCRs were annotated as SARS-CoV-2-specific by exact matching of V gene, CDR3 amino acid sequence and J gene to a known reactive TCR set. The reference SARS-CoV-2 TCR set came from MIRA and was filtered for enrichment in COVID-19-positive ImmuneCODE repertoires, removing public or cross-reactive TCRs. Using the MIRA antigens, annotated TCRs were further analysed by specific ORF or by position within an ORF. Breadth was defined as annotated unique rearrangements over total unique productive rearrangements; depth was the summed frequency of those rearrangements. TCR breadth was compared between groups using two-sided Wilcoxon rank-sum tests. TCRdb carries this immuneACCESS record with in-frame sequences only. Its versions omit some clonotypes, under half of them owing to an unresolved V gene in the studies checked, with the rest unexplained. The V and J calls and the clone size are those of that table, but D and trimming were determined from the DNA. This sample holds about 350,000 clones; about 85% were observed only once. The top ten constitute 3.3% of the sample.

Points on this clone: The antigen it recognizes is unknown. No quality values exist for individual bases; no much larger clone is one base distant.

The sequence joins TRBV5-1 to TRBJ1-2, with no reliable assignment of the D segment. The source of this sequence is a person aged 18-65 years who received the Ad26.COV2.S COVID-19 vaccine or a placebo. The input for sequencing was peripheral blood, taken in a trial of Ad26.COV2.S vaccine versus placebo. The CDR3 sequence is CASSPGNTNYGYTF. The nucleotide sequence reads as follows: TGCGCCAGCAGCCCCGGGAATACTAACTATGGCTACACCTTC.